The clone carrying this T cell receptor beta chain was detected only a few times. Its matching antigen is unknown. The sample comes from a study of identical twins. General study points: A partial confounding effect on zero-insertion analyses could come from invariant MAIT and iNKT cells. Within cord blood, abundant beta clonotypes carried fewer insertions, but memory repertoires showed no such trend. With monozygotic twins, out-of-frame TCR alpha sharing exceeded what models estimated.

The V end lost 2 bases, the J end lost 1 base, and 15 bases lay between the germline ends. Germline values: CDR1 MNHNS, CDR2 SASEGT. CDR3 length: 17 amino acids. TCRdb reprocessed the 5' RACE reads via MiXCR and lists one record per CDR3 protein. This sample has some 250,000 distinct CDR3 sequences, with around 6.5% found just once. In addition, the sample was reused for a study of T cells expressing NK-cell markers. That study adds: The authors derived TCR beta repertoires from sorted CD3+CD56+NKG2C+, CD3+CD56+NKG2C- and CD3+CD56-NKG2C+ T cells.

The sequence was collected from a woman aged 18-29 years in good health. Material for sequencing was CD8+ T cells sorted from blood. The chain employs TRBV6-1 and TRBJ1-5, with D maybe TRBD1 (5 bases). Here the CDR3 reads CASSEPRGVRSNQPQHF. The CDR3, as DNA: TGTGCCAGCAGTGAACCGCGGGGGGTAAGGAGCAATCAGCCCCAGCATTTT.